This is a list of T cell receptor beta chains from one sample in a study of blood T cell repertoires in COVID-19. The assay was immunoSEQ multiplex PCR, and TCRdb's table has in-frame clones only and misses some. Of roughly 250,000 clones detected, around 81% appear once; the ten largest clones hold around 16%. The sample taken for sequencing was peripheral blood. The receptors were gathered from a person between 65 and 79 years old with COVID-19, enrolled during active disease. Each CDR3 is given with its conserved first and last residue. D genes are given only for firm matches. Part of the rows lack a size; the others show once, few, many or a class for expanded clones.

cdr3_length,clone_size,v_call,d_call,j_call,cdr3_nt,cdr3_aa
16,-,TRBV28,-,TRBJ2-3,TGTGCCAGCAGTTTGGGAACAGGGTACCTCACAGATACGCAGTATTTT,CASSLGTGYLTDTQYF
14,-,TRBV28,-,TRBJ1-3,TGTGCCAGCAGTCCCCGGACACCAGGAAACACCATATATTTT,CASSPRTPGNTIYF
15,-,TRBV18,TRBD1,TRBJ2-4,TGTGCCAGCTCAAGGACAGGGCCCCCGGAAAACATTCAGTACTTC,CASSRTGPPENIQYF
13,-,TRBV11-3,-,TRBJ2-5,TGTGCCAGCAGCTTAGCAGGGGTAGAGACCCAGTACTTC,CASSLAGVETQYF
16,-,TRBV19,TRBD2,TRBJ2-3,TGTGCCAGTAGTCCCCAGCGGGGGGGCCTAATAGATACGCAGTATTTT,CASSPQRGGLIDTQYF
16,-,TRBV21-1,-,TRBJ2-1,TGTGCCACTCACCAAGAAGGGACTAGCGGACACAATGAGCAGTTCTTC,CATHQEGTSGHNEQFF
13,-,TRBV6-5,-,TRBJ1-3,TGTGCCAGCAGTCTTAACTCTGGAAACACCATATATTTT,CASSLNSGNTIYF
14,-,TRBV28,-,TRBJ1-5,TGTGCCAGCAGTTTTGTGGGGAGGTCTCAGCCCCAGCATTTT,CASSFVGRSQPQHF
14,-,TRBV5-1,-,TRBJ2-5,TGCGCCAGCAGCTTGGGGACAGCTCAAGAGACCCAGTACTTC,CASSLGTAQETQYF
17,-,TRBV7-9,TRBD1,TRBJ2-5,TGTGCCAGCAGCCTATCAACCGGGACAGGGGGTAGAGAGACCCAGTACTTC,CASSLSTGTGGRETQYF
18,-,TRBV7-2,TRBD2,TRBJ2-3,TGTGCCAGCAGCCTCACATGGACTAGCGGGGGGAGCACAGATACGCAGTATTTT,CASSLTWTSGGSTDTQYF
14,-,TRBV7-8,-,TRBJ2-6,TGTGCCAGCAGCTTAGCCTTCCGGGCCAACGTCCTGACTTTC,CASSLAFRANVLTF
14,-,TRBV6-5,-,TRBJ2-7,TGTGCCAGCATCCGGCAGGGGACAACCGTCGAGCAGTACTTC,CASIRQGTTVEQYF
15,-,TRBV28,-,TRBJ2-5,TGTGCCAGCAGTACCGCGGATACCTTCGGAAAGACCCAGTACTTC,CASSTADTFGKTQYF
9,once,TRBV3-1/TRBV3-2,TRBD1,TRBJ1-2,TGTGCCAGGAGGGGACAGTTGGGATTC,CARRGQLGF
17,-,TRBV4-1,TRBD1,TRBJ2-2,TGCGCCAGCAGCCAAGAAACGGGCAGGGGGTTAAGCGGGGAGCTGTTTTTT,CASSQETGRGLSGELFF
15,-,TRBV28,TRBD1,TRBJ1-4,TGTGCCAGCAGTTTGCAGGGACAGATTAATGAAAAACTGTTTTTT,CASSLQGQINEKLFF
14,-,TRBV18,TRBD1,TRBJ2-7,TGTGCCAGCTCACCCGGGACAGGTGACTACGAGCAGTACTTC,CASSPGTGDYEQYF
17,-,TRBV9,TRBD1,TRBJ2-1,TGTGCCAGCAGCGTAGATTCAGGGGGCGCGTTCCACAATGAGCAGTTCTTC,CASSVDSGGAFHNEQFF
15,few,TRBV5-4,TRBD1,TRBJ2-7,TGTGCCAGCAGTTGGCCGGACAGGGGCCTCTACGAGCAGTACTTC,CASSWPDRGLYEQYF
15,-,TRBV18,-,TRBJ2-3,TGTGCCAGCTCACCACAGGGGATTACGGGAGATACGCAGTATTTT,CASSPQGITGDTQYF
12,-,TRBV28,-,TRBJ2-5,TGTGCCAGCAGTTTACTCCAAGAGACCCAGTACTTC,CASSLLQETQYF
13,-,TRBV5-4,-,TRBJ1-1,TGTGCCAGCAGCGATACAGGAAACACTGAAGCTTTCTTT,CASSDTGNTEAFF